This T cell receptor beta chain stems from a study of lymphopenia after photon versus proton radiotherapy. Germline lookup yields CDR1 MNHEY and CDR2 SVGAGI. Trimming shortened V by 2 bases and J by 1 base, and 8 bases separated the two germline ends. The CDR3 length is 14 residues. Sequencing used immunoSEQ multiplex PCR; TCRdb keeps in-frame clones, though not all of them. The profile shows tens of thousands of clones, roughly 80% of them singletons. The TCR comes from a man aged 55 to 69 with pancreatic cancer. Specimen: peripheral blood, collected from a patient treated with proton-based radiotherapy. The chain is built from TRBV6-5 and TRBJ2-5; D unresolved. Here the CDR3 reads CASSYGPFQETQYF. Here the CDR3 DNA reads TGTGCCAGCAGTTACGGGCCTTTCCAAGAGACCCAGTACTTC.